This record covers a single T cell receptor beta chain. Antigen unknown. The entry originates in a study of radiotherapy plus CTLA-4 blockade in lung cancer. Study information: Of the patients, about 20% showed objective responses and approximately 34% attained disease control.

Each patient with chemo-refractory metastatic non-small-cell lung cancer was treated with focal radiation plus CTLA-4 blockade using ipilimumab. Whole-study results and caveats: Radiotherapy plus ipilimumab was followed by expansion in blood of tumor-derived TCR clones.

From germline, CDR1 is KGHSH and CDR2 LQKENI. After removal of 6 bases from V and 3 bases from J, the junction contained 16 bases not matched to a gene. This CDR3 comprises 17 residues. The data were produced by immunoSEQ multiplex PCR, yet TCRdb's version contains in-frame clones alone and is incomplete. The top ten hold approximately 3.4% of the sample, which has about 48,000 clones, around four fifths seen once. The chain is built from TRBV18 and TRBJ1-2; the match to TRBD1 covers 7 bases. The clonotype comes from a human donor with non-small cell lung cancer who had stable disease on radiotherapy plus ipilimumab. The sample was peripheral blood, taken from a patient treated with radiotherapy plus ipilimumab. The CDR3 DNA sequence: TGTGCCAGCTCGCTCGCAAGGACAGGCGGATCGGACTATGGCTACACCTTC. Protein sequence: CASSLARTGGSDYGYTF. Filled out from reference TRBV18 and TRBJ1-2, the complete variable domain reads NAGVMQNPRHLVRRRGQEARLRCSPMKGHSHVYWYRQLPEEGLKFMVYLQKENIIDESGMPKERFSAEFPKEGPSILRIQQVVRGDSAAYFCASSLARTGGSDYGYTFGSGTRLTVV.